The 12 T cell receptor beta chains below come from one sample, sequenced in a study of blood T cell repertoires in COVID-19. Assay: immunoSEQ multiplex PCR; the TCRdb copy retains only in-frame clones and omits some. The sample carries tens of thousands of clones, about four fifths recorded once. The sample consisted of peripheral blood. The receptor set was obtained from a woman aged 70-85 years with acute or convalescent COVID-19.

This chain joins TRBV2 and TRBJ1-4; D is unresolved. V lost 4 bases and J 12 bases, leaving 9 bases between the germline ends. Germline V lookup: CDR1 SNHLY, CDR2 FYNNEI. This CDR3 contains 11 residues. CDR3 bases: TGTGCCAGCAGTGGATTAACGGAACTGTTTTTT. Amino acids: CASSGLTELFF.

The table lists this clone with a few counts. The chain employs TRBV12-3 or TRBV12-4 and TRBJ2-1; no definite D call. The CDR3 spans 11 residues. V dropped 5 bases and J dropped 9 bases, with 8 bases sitting between them. The CDR3 region is CASSRGREQFF. The CDR3 nucleotides are TGTGCCAGCAGTCGTGGCCGTGAGCAGTTCTTC.

This chain joins TRBV28 and TRBJ1-4, with D unresolved. Germline V lookup: CDR1 MDHEN, CDR2 SYDVKM. The CDR3 is made up of 14 amino acids. V lost 5 bases and J lost 8, with 15 bases in between. The CDR3 bases are TGTGCCAGCAGTCTTTCCCCAAGCAGGGAAAAACTGTTTTTT. This encodes CASSLSPSREKLFF.

The gene calls are TRBV6-5 and TRBJ1-1; TRBD1 might be the D (5 bases). Germline assignment: CDR1 MNHEY and CDR2 SVGAGI. Trimming removed 2 bases from V and 1 base from J, with 11 bases in between. The CDR3 spans 15 residues. CDR3 coding DNA: TGTGCCAGCAGTTACGGGGGGTCGGGGAACACTGAAGCTTTCTTT. This encodes CASSYGGSGNTEAFF.

This clone was seen more than once but under ten times. The V gene is TRBV19, the J gene TRBJ1-1, with TRBD1 matching 9 bases. With V trimmed by 3 bases and J by 6 bases, 8 bases remained unmatched. CDR1 is LNHDA, CDR2 SQIVND, per germline (reference sequence). The CDR3 loop spans 15 amino acids. This CDR3 is CASSISGQGWAEAFF. The CDR3 DNA is TGTGCCAGTAGTATCTCGGGACAGGGATGGGCTGAAGCTTTCTTT.

The genes are TRBV28 and TRBJ1-6, with 9 bases matching TRBD1. From germline, CDR1 is MDHEN and CDR2 SYDVKM. V lost 5 bases, J lost 10 bases, and 9 bases stayed unmatched. This CDR3 has 15 amino acids. CDR3 residues: CASSPPGTGPSPLHF. The DNA of the CDR3 is TGTGCCAGCAGTCCTCCCGGGACAGGGCCCTCACCCCTCCACTTT.

V is TRBV18 and J is TRBJ2-6; 7 nucleotides agree with TRBD1. The ends lost 5 bases at V and 2 bases at J; junction bases unmatched: 3. Looked up from germline, CDR1 is KGHSH and CDR2 is LQKENI. The length of the CDR3 is 15 residues. The CDR3 spells CASSTGQAGANVLTF. The CDR3 DNA follows: TGTGCCAGCTCAACCGGACAGGCTGGGGCCAACGTCCTGACTTTC. Supplemented by reference TRBV18 and TRBJ2-6, the full variable domain reads NAGVMQNPRHLVRRRGQEARLRCSPMKGHSHVYWYRQLPEEGLKFMVYLQKENIIDESGMPKERFSAEFPKEGPSILRIQQVVRGDSAAYFCASSTGQAGANVLTFGAGSRLTVL.

The chain employs TRBV30 and TRBJ1-1, with 11 bases identical to TRBD1. The V segment lost 1 base and the J segment 9 bases; nucleotides outside the gene matches: 4. Germline assignment: CDR1 GTSNPN and CDR2 SVGIG (reference sequence). The CDR3 is 13 residues long. CDR3: CAWSGGTGGKAFF. CDR3 nucleotide sequence: TGTGCCTGGAGTGGGGGGACAGGGGGAAAAGCTTTCTTT.

The rearrangement uses TRBV3-1 (or the pseudogene TRBV3-2) and TRBJ1-4; 9 bases line up with TRBD1. This CDR3 is built from 18 residues. V lost 2 bases to trimming and J lost 6 bases; unmatched junction nucleotides: 13. Germline V gene lookup returns CDR1 LGHDT and CDR2 YNNKEL (reference sequence). CDR3 coding DNA: TGTGCCAGCAGCCAATCGTATCCCGGGACAGGGCAGGATGAAAAACTGTTTTTT. Its translation: CASSQSYPGTGQDEKLFF.

The chain recombines TRBV12-5 with TRBJ2-6; D gene unclear. V was clipped by 4 bases and J by 0 bases, with 4 bases between them. CDR1 LGHNT and CDR2 FRNRAP come from the germline V gene. The CDR3 totals 14 residues. The CDR3: CASGSDSGANVLTF. CDR3 nucleotides: TGTGCTAGTGGTTCAGACTCTGGGGCCAACGTCCTGACTTTC.

The V and J genes are TRBV2 and TRBJ2-7, with 8 bases matching TRBD1. Trimming cost V 10 bases and J 6 bases; bases outside gene matches: 5. The CDR3 runs to 11 residues. Germline-derived CDR1 and CDR2 are SNHLY and FYNNEI. CDR3 sequence (DNA): TGTGCCAACCAAGGACAGGGCGAGCAGTACTTC. Amino acid sequence: CANQGQGEQYF. The entire variable domain, with the rest obtained from reference TRBV2 and TRBJ2-7, is as follows: EPEVTQTPSHQVTQMGQEVILRCVPISNHLYFYWYRQILGQKVEFLVSFYNNEISEKSEIFDDQFSVERPDGSNFTLKIRSTKLEDSAMYFCANQGQGEQYFGPGTRLTVT.

The V call is TRBV28, the J call TRBJ1-5; TRBD1 matches at 7 bases. Germline values: CDR1 MDHEN, CDR2 SYDVKM. CDR3 length: 16 residues. J lost 8 bases, V lost 5 bases, and 15 bases had no gene match. The CDR3 region has the DNA TGTGCCAGCAGTCTAGGCGGTTTCAGGGGGATCGAGCCCCAGCATTTT. It yields the protein CASSLGGFRGIEPQHF.